This entry lists 17 T cell receptor beta chains sequenced from one sample in a study of T cell repertoires in cytomegalovirus infection. A single record per CDR3 protein comes from TCRdb applying MiXCR to the reads. Of about 130,000 distinct CDR3 sequences listed, roughly 9% were seen once; the top ten hold around a tenth. Material for sequencing was PBMCs. These receptors originate from a human donor in good health (CMV status not recorded). Some clones in this sample may be carry-over from other donors' samples.

This clonotype has ten or more counts. The V and J genes are TRBV7-9 and TRBJ2-7; 7 nucleotides match TRBD2. Germline values: CDR1 SEHNR, CDR2 FQNEAQ (reference sequence). This CDR3 spans 14 amino acids. The V and J ends lost 5 bases and 2 bases, in that order; junction bases with no gene match: 6. The CDR3 DNA reads TGTGCCAGCAGCCAGGGTGGGGGGGCCTACGAGCAGTACTTC. Protein: CASSQGGGAYEQYF. Variable domain in full (rest from reference TRBV7-9 and TRBJ2-7): DTGVSQNPRHKITKRGQNVTFRCDPISEHNRLYWYRQTLGQGPEFLTYFQNEAQLEKSRLLSDRFSAERPKGSFSTLEIQRTEQGDSAMYLCASSQGGGAYEQYFGPGTRLTVT.

To note about this clonotype: A much larger clonotype is one base distant, so this may be a read error. The chain has TRBV15 and TRBJ2-2; D perhaps matches TRBD2 (5 bases). Germline assignment: CDR1 LNHNV and CDR2 YYDKDF (reference sequence). The CDR3 is made up of 13 amino acids. The CDR3 loop is CATSRLAIGELLF. In DNA form, the CDR3 reads TGTGCCACCAGCAGATTAGCGATCGGGGAGCTGTTGTTT.

This clonotype was seen at least ten times. J is TRBJ2-7 and V is TRBV7-6; tentatively, D is TRBD1 (7 bases). This CDR3 contains 15 residues. V shed 2 bases and J shed 3 bases, with 14 bases lying between them. CDR1 is SGHVS, CDR2 FNYEAQ, per germline. DNA for the CDR3: TGTGCCAGCAGCTTACCCGCCAGGGGGGTCTACGAGCAGTACTTC. It yields the protein CASSLPARGVYEQYF. Full variable domain (remainder filled in from reference TRBV7-6 and TRBJ2-7): GAGVSQSPRYKVTKRGQDVALRCDPISGHVSLYWYRQALGQGPEFLTYFNYEAQQDKSGLPNDRFSAERPEGSISTLTIQRTEQRDSAMYRCASSLPARGVYEQYFGPGTRLTVT.

This clonotype was found many times. The chain employs TRBV29-1 and TRBJ1-2, with D perhaps TRBD1 (6 bases). V lost 7 bases and J 4 bases, leaving 13 bases between the germline ends. The CDR3 runs to 12 residues. The germline gives CDR1 SQVTM, CDR2 ANQGSEA. The CDR3 coding sequence is TGCAGCGCCTTAGGACAGATCTATGGCTACACCTTC. Its translation is CSALGQIYGYTF.

This chain uses TRBV12-3 or TRBV12-4 with TRBJ2-1; 7 bases line up with TRBD1. J lost 5 bases, V lost 5 bases, and 12 bases had no gene match. This CDR3 has 16 residues. CDR3: CASSLQTGLHHNEQFF. CDR3 coding DNA: TGTGCCAGCAGTCTCCAGACAGGGCTTCACCACAATGAGCAGTTCTTC.

A few counts support this clonotype. The chain employs TRBV18 and TRBJ2-1; 8 bases match TRBD2. The CDR3 sequence is 16 residues long. Germline-derived CDR1 and CDR2 are KGHSH and LQKENI. With 6 bases clipped from V and 0 bases from J, the junction kept 7 bases outside the gene matches. Here the CDR3 reads CASSLERGSSYNEQFF. CDR3 sequence (DNA): TGTGCCAGCTCTCTTGAGCGGGGGAGCTCCTACAATGAGCAGTTCTTC.

The chain recombines TRBV29-1 with TRBJ2-7, with 7 positions matching TRBD1. The V segment lost 6 bases and the J segment 4 bases; nucleotides outside the gene matches: 6. The CDR3 has 12 amino acids. Germline CDR1 reads SQVTM; CDR2 reads ANQGSEA. The CDR3 region has the DNA TGCAGCGTCGGACAGGACCCGTACGAGCAGTACTTC. Encoded protein: CSVGQDPYEQYF.

This clonotype occurred many times. The chain is built from TRBV29-1 and TRBJ1-1, with 8 bases lining up with TRBD1. The CDR3 spans 13 residues. Germline V gives CDR1 SQVTM, CDR2 ANQGSEA. Trimming at V came to 8 bases and at J to 1 base, leaving 6 bases not matched to a gene. The CDR3 nucleotides read TGCAGCCTGTGGACAGGGAGGAACACTGAAGCTTTCTTT. Translating it yields CSLWTGRNTEAFF.

There are many counts of this clonotype. The genes are TRBV19 and TRBJ1-5, with a tentative D call TRBD1 (5 bases). CDR3 length equals 15 residues. In germline, CDR1 is LNHDA, CDR2 SQIVND (reference sequence). Trimming pared 9 bases from V and 3 bases from J, leaving 18 bases between. The CDR3 nucleotides read TGTGCCAGCCTAGCGTCGGGGGTCGTCAATCAGCCCCAGCATTTT. Translated, it gives CASLASGVVNQPQHF.

This clonotype was seen ten or more times. This rearrangement joins TRBV6-5 to TRBJ1-1, with D possibly being TRBD1 (6 bases). This CDR3 has 15 amino acids. Trimming took off 5 bases at V and 6 bases at J, with 19 bases between the two ends. Germline CDR1 and CDR2: MNHEY and SVGAGI. CDR3 bases: TGTGCCAGCAGTCCACAAGGGGGGCCCTACGCTGAAGCTTTCTTT. The encoded protein is CASSPQGGPYAEAFF.

There are many counts of this clonotype. The V call is TRBV27, the J call TRBJ1-1; D remains ambiguous. V shed 3 bases and J shed 0 bases, with 11 bases lying between them. This CDR3 has 15 residues. Germline V gives CDR1 MNHEY, CDR2 SMNVEV (reference sequence). The CDR3 loop is CASSFLEYMNTEAFF. In DNA form, the CDR3 reads TGTGCCAGCAGTTTTCTGGAATACATGAACACTGAAGCTTTCTTT.

This clonotype has a count of ten or more. This chain uses TRBV4-1 with TRBJ1-4; 9 nucleotides align to TRBD1. Trimming at V came to 2 bases and at J to 4 bases, leaving 2 bases not matched to a gene. The CDR3 extends over 15 amino acids. CDR1 MGHRA and CDR2 YSYEKL come from the germline V gene. The CDR3 DNA reads TGCGCCAGCAGCCAAAGACAGGGGGGTAATGAAAAACTGTTTTTT. Protein sequence: CASSQRQGGNEKLFF.

This clonotype was observed at least ten times. The rearrangement links TRBV7-2 to TRBJ1-2; D is ambiguous. Germline CDR1 is SGHTA and CDR2 is FQGNSA. V dropped 2 bases and J dropped 13 bases, with 14 bases sitting between them. CDR3 length: 12 residues. CDR3 nucleotides: TGTGCCAGCAGCTTAATGTCGGGAACCGGCACCTTC. Translating it yields CASSLMSGTGTF.

The J gene is TRBJ2-2, the V gene TRBV11-2, with D possibly being TRBD1 (6 bases). The CDR3 extends over 15 amino acids. Germline V lookup: CDR1 SGHAT, CDR2 FQNNGV. Trimming took 7 bases from V and 3 from J, leaving 15 bases between them. The CDR3 reads CASIIGTSHTGELFF. The CDR3 DNA reads TGTGCCAGCATCATCGGGACATCGCACACCGGGGAGCTGTTTTTT.

This clonotype was recorded at least ten times. The chain employs TRBV12-3 or TRBV12-4 and TRBJ1-5; a possible D gene is TRBD1 (5 bases). Deletions cut 6 bases from V and 1 base from J, with 7 bases between. The CDR3 runs 13 residues. The CDR3 region has the DNA TGTGCCAGCAGCAGACAGAGCAATCAGCCCCAGCATTTT. This gives the protein CASSRQSNQPQHF.

This clonotype was picked up a small number of times. This sequence joins TRBV6-6 and TRBJ2-1; possibly TRBD1 for D (6 bases). Germline V gives CDR1 MNHNY, CDR2 SVGAGI (reference sequence). Trimming removed 5 bases from V and 8 bases from J, with 19 bases in between. The CDR3 runs 15 residues. CDR3 in amino acids: CASSTGQSPKDEQFF. The CDR3 DNA reads TGTGCCAGCAGTACTGGACAGTCTCCTAAGGATGAGCAGTTCTTC.

This clonotype showed up many times. V usage is TRBV6-5 and J usage is TRBJ2-1, with D hard to call. Germline V gene data show CDR1 as MNHEY and CDR2 as SVGAGI. Deletions cut 6 bases from V and 0 bases from J, with 15 bases between. The CDR3 has 16 amino acids. The CDR3 loop reads CASSREQPSSYNEQFF. The CDR3 nucleotides are TGTGCCAGCAGCCGCGAGCAACCTAGCTCCTACAATGAGCAGTTCTTC.